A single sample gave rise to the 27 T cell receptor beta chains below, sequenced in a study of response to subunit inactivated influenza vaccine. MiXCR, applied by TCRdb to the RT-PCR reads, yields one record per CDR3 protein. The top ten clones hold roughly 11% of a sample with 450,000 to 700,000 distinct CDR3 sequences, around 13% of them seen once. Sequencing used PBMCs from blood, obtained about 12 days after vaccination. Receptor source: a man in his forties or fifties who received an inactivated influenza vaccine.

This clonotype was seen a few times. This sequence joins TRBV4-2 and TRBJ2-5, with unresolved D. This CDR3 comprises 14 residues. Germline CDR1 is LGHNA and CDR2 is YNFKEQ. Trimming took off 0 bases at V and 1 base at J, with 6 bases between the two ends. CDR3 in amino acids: CASSQEKIQETQYF. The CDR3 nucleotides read TGTGCCAGCAGCCAAGAAAAGATCCAAGAGACCCAGTACTTC.

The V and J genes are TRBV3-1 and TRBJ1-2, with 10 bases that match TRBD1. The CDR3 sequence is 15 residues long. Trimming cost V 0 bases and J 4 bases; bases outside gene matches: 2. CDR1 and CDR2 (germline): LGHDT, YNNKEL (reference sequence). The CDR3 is CASSQEGTGVYGYTF. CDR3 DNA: TGTGCCAGCAGCCAAGAGGGGACAGGGGTCTATGGCTACACCTTC.

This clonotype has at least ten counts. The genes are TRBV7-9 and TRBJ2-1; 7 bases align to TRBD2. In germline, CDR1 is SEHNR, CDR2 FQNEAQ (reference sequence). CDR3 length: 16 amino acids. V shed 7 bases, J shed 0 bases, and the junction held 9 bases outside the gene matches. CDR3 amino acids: CASMGGTGSSYNEQFF. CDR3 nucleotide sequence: TGTGCCAGCATGGGGGGGACCGGCAGCTCCTACAATGAGCAGTTCTTC.

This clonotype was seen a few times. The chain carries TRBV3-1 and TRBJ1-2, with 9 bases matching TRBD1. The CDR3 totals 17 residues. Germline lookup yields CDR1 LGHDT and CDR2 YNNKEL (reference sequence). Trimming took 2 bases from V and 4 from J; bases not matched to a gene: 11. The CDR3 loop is CASSQPRGTGISYGYTF. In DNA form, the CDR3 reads TGTGCCAGCAGCCAACCCCGTGGGACAGGGATAAGCTATGGCTACACCTTC.

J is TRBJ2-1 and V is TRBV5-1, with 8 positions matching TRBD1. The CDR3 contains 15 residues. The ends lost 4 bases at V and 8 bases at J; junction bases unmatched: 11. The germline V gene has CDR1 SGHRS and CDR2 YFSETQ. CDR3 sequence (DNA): TGCGCCAGCAGCATCGGACAGGGAAGCTGGGATGAGCAGTTCTTC. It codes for CASSIGQGSWDEQFF.

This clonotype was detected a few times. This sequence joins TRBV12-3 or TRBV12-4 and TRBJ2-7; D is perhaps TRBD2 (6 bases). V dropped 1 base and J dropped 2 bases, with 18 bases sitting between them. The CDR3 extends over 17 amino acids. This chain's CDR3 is CASSLVLLSSAAYEQYF. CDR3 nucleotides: TGTGCCAGCAGTTTAGTACTTCTCTCTAGCGCTGCCTACGAGCAGTACTTC.

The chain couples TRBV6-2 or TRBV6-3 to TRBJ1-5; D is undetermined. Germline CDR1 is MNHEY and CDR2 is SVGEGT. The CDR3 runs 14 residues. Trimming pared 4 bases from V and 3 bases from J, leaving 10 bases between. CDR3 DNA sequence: TGTGCCAGCAGTTCCGTGGCCCACAATCAGCCCCAGCATTTT. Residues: CASSSVAHNQPQHF.

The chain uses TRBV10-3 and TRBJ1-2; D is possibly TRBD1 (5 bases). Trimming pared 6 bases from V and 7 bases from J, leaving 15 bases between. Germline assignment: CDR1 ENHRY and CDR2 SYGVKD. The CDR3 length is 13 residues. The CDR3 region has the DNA TGTGCCATCAGGACAGAGGGCATCTCTGGCTACACCTTC. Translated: CAIRTEGISGYTF.

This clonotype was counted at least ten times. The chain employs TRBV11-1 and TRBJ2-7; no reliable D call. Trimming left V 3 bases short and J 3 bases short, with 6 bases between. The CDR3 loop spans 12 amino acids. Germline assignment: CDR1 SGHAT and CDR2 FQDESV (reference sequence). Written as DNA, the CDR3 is TGTGCCAGCAGCTTGGATTTCTACGAGCAGTACTTC. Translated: CASSLDFYEQYF.

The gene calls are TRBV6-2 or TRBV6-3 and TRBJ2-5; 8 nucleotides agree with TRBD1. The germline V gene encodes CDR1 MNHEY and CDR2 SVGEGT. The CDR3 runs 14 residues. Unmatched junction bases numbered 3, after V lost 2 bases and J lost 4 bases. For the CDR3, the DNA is TGTGCCAGCAGTTACACGACAGGGGCAGAGACCCAGTACTTC. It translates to CASSYTTGAETQYF.

CDR3 sequence (DNA): TGTGCCAGCAGAGAAAGGGGGCGCGGGGGTAGATACAATGAGCAGTTCTTC. This codes for CASRERGRGGRYNEQFF. The chain carries TRBV6-1 and TRBJ2-1, with D perhaps assigned TRBD1 or TRBD2 (7 bases each). Germline CDR1 and CDR2: MNHNS and SASEGT. This CDR3 has 17 amino acids. V lost 6 bases and J lost 4, with 22 bases in between.

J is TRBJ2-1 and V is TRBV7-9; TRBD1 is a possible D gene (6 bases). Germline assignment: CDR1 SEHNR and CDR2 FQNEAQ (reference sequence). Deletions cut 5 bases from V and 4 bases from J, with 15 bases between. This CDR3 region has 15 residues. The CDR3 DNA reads TGTGCCAGCAGCCCAGCAGGGGCAACATACAATGAGCAGTTCTTC. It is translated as CASSPAGATYNEQFF.

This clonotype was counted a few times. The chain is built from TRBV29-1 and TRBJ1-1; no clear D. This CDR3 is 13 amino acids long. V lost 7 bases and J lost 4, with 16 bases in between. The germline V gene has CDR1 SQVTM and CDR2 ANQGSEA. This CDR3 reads CSALTAPTTEAFF. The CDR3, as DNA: TGCAGCGCCCTGACCGCTCCAACCACTGAAGCTTTCTTT.

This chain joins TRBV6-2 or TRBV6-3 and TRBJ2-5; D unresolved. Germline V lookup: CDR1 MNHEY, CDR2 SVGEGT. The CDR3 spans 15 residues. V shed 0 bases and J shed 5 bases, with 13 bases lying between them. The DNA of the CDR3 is TGTGCCAGCAGTTACTCGACGTTTTTGGGCGAGACCCAGTACTTC. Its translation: CASSYSTFLGETQYF.

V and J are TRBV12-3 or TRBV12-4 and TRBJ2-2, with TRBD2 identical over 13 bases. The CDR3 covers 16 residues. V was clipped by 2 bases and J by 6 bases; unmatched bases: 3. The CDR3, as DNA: TGTGCCAGCAGTTTATATACTAGCGGGAGGGCCGGGGAGCTGTTTTTT. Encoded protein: CASSLYTSGRAGELFF.

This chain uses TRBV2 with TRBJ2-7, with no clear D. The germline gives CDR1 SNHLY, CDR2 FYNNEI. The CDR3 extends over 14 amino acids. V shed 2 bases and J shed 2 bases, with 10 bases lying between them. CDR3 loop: CASSEMAETYEQYF. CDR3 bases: TGTGCCAGCAGTGAAATGGCTGAGACCTACGAGCAGTACTTC.

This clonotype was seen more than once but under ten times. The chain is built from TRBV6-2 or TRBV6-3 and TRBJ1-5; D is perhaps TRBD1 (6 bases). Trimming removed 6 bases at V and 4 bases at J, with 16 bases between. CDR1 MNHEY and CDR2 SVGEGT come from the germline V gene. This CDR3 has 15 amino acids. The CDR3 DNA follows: TGTGCCAGCAGCTACACGGGGGCCCGGAATCAGCCCCAGCATTTT. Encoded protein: CASSYTGARNQPQHF.

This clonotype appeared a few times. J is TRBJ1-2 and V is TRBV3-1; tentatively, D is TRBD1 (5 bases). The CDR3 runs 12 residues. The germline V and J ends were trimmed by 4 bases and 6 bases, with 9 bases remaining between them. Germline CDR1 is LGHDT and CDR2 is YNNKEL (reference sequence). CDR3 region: CASSPGTDGYTF. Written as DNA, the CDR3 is TGTGCCAGCAGCCCGGGGACCGATGGCTACACCTTC.

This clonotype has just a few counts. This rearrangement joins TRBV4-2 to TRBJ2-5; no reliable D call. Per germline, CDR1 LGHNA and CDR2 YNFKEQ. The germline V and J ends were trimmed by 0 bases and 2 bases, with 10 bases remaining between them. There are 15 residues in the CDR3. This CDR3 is CASSQDVAVQETQYF. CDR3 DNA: TGTGCCAGCAGCCAAGATGTGGCGGTACAAGAGACCCAGTACTTC.

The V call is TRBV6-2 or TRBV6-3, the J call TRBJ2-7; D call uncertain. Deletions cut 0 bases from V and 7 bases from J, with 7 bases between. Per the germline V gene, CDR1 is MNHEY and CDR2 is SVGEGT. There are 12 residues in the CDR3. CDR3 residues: CASSYSSEEQYF. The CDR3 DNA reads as TGTGCCAGCAGTTACTCCTCTGAAGAGCAGTACTTC.

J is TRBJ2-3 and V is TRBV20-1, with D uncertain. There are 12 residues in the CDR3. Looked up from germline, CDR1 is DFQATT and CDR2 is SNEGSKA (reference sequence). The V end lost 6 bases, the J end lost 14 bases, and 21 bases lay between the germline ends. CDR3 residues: CSASSDRNQWYF. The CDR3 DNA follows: TGCAGTGCCTCCTCGGACCGGAATCAATGGTATTTT.

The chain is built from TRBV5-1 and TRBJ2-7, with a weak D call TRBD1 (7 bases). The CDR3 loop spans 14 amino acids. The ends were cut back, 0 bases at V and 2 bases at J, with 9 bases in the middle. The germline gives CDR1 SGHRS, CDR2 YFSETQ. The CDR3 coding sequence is TGCGCCAGCAGCTTGGTCAGGGGGGCCTACGAGCAGTACTTC. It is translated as CASSLVRGAYEQYF.

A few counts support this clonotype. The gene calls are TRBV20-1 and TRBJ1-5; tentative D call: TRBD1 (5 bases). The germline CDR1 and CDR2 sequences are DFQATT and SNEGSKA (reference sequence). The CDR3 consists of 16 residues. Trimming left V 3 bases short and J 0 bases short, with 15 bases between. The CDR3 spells CSARDPGPYSNQPQHF. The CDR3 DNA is TGCAGTGCTAGGGACCCGGGACCTTATAGCAATCAGCCCCAGCATTTT.

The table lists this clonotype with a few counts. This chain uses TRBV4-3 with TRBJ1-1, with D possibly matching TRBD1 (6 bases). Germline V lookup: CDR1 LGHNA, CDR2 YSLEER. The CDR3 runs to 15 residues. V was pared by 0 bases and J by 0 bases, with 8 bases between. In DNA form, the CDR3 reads TGCGCCAGCAGCCAAGAGGGGGGCCTGAACACTGAAGCTTTCTTT. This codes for CASSQEGGLNTEAFF.

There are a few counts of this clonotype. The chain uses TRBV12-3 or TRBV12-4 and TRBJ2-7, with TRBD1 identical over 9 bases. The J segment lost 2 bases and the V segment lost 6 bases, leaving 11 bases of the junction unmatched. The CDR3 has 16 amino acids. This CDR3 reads CASRAAGTGRAYEQYF. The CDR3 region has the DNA TGTGCCAGCAGGGCCGCCGGGACAGGGAGGGCCTACGAGCAGTACTTC.

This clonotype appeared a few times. The CDR3 region has the DNA TGTGCCTGGAGTTTAACGGGGTATGAAGCTTTCTTT. Protein: CAWSLTGYEAFF. V and J are TRBV30 and TRBJ1-1; D unclear. Trimming removed 2 bases from V and 7 bases from J, with 11 bases in between. The V gene's germline CDR1 is GTSNPN and CDR2 SVGIG (reference sequence). The CDR3 is made up of 12 amino acids.

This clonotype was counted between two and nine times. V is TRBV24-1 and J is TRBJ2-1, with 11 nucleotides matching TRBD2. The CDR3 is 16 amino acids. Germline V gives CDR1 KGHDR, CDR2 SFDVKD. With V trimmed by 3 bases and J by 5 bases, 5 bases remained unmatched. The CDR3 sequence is CATSDQASGRHNEQFF. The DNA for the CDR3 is TGTGCCACCAGTGATCAAGCTAGCGGGAGGCACAATGAGCAGTTCTTC.